What follows is one T cell receptor beta chain and its context. This record belongs to a study of patients and donors after allogeneic stem cell transplantation. MiXCR was run by TCRdb on the RT-PCR reads, yielding one entry per CDR3 protein. The profile shows about 960,000 distinct CDR3 sequences, roughly 18% of them singletons. CDR3 size: 15 residues. Deletions cut 1 base from V and 3 bases from J, with 10 bases between. What was sequenced was blood, either unsorted or a sorted T cell fraction (not recorded which). The V call is TRBV12-3 or TRBV12-4, the J call TRBJ2-1; tentative D call: TRBD1 (5 bases). The origin of this receptor is a human donor who was either an allogeneic HSCT recipient or a stem cell or donor lymphocyte infusion donor (not recorded which). It is not recorded whose cells these are; they may come from a transplant donor. The CDR3 DNA reads TGTGCCAGCAGTTTAGGACAGAGCCGCTACAATGAGCAGTTCTTC. It specifies CASSLGQSRYNEQFF.